Only one count was recorded for the clone carrying this T cell receptor beta chain. As yet, its antigen is unknown. An end of the junction does not agree with germline; a read error may underlie this. There are 14 residues in the CDR3. Germline lookup yields CDR1 SNHLY and CDR2 FYNNEI. RNA transcripts gave rise to amplified TCR beta CDR3 regions. The HTBI set primed first-round TCR CDR3 RT-PCR. TCRdb reanalysed the multiplex PCR reads using MiXCR and keeps one entry per CDR3 protein. The sample includes about 46,000 distinct CDR3 sequences, 45% to 50% of them seen just once. The sample belongs to a study of T cells in Graves' hyperthyroidism and ophthalmopathy. The study, taken as a whole, reports: Blood also carried most thyroid clonotypes expanded above 0.001.

Graves' hyperthyroidism was deemed stable given no ophthalmopathy progression within 18 months. The V gene is TRBV2, the J gene TRBJ2-7, with 9 bases matching TRBD1. This clonotype was sampled from a woman in her 50s with Graves' hyperthyroidism. Material for sequencing was peripheral blood or thyroid tissue (not recorded which). The CDR3 DNA sequence: TGTGCCAGCAGCCCGGGACAGGGTATCGGGGAGCTGTACTTC. This translates into CASSPGQGIGELYF.